This T cell receptor beta chain originates from a study of T cells in Graves' hyperthyroidism and ophthalmopathy (dated by TCRdb to between 2019 and 2020). For context, the study as a whole: Peripheral blood was sampled at the time of initial diagnosis, prior to any treatment. For training and testing, the 100 or so patients in the discovery cohort were randomly divided in a 7:3 ratio. The study also compared thyroid tissue and blood T-cell repertoires from five or six Graves' hyperthyroidism patients. To identify TCR V-J signatures that set the groups apart, the researchers used a discovery cohort of 90 to 100 patients, made up of around 40 with Graves' ophthalmopathy and some 58 with stable Graves' hyperthyroidism. Prospective prediction of ophthalmopathy was tested in an independent validation cohort consisting of 18 to 20 hyperthyroidism patients and more than 15 patients who later progressed to ophthalmopathy. TCR Vbeta CDR3 sequencing of 120 to 150 peripheral blood samples (around 45 ophthalmopathy, approximately 80 hyperthyroidism and roughly 17 progressor patients) is reported in the paper. Once sampling was done, hyperthyroidism patients were given methimazole at a starting dose of 30 mg daily, whereas ophthalmopathy patients were given high-dose intravenous methylprednisolone.

TCR beta CDR3 regions were amplified from RNA transcripts. For the first round of RT-PCR on the TCR CDR3, the HTBI primer set was used together with the Qiagen OneStep RT-PCR kit. Libraries were constructed in a second round of multiplex PCR, after which size selection and purification were carried out. The libraries were sequenced on an Illumina HiSeq2000 using paired-end 100 bp reads. Per the source publication's procedure: SOAPnuke was used to process the raw data, removing reads that contained adapters or uncalled bases, had a mean Phred below 15, or lacked an exact match to the constant primer or identifier. High-quality paired reads were merged with COPE v1.2.5, and unique nucleotide sequences were defined as clonotypes. MiTCR v1.1 was used to align clonotypes to the IMGT TRBV, TRBD and TRBJ reference segments. Analysis was restricted to V-J combinations with a frequency above 0.0001, which covered roughly 99% of repertoires. The TCS score was defined as the ratio of F50 (clonal expansion) to E x V (chaos), calculated using BLOSUM62-based TCRdist between CDR3 peptides within each V-J. Welch's t-statistics and random forest reduced roughly 540 V-J features to some 14, which were used in a naive Bayes classifier (R e1071). TCRdb ran its own pipeline on the public reads, namely fastp trimming at Q25 and MiXCR clone calling, and kept in-frame beta chains. Duplicate CDR3 protein sequences are folded into a single record with the most common DNA and genes. The V and J calls come from TCRdb's annotation, not from the publication. The sample table contains hundreds of thousands of distinct CDR3 sequences; only one count was recorded for around 15% of them. About a tenth of the sample rests with the top ten.

In its sample, this clonotype was seen many times. Its antigen is not yet known. Base qualities were left out, and no much larger clone turns up one base away. The research as a whole found: During validation, the model predicted progression to ophthalmopathy a median of around 7 months ahead of onset, with 60% to 71% sensitivity and roughly 72% specificity. Most expanded thyroid clonotypes (frequency above 0.001) were also found in blood, which suggests that blood repertoires may mirror thyroid immune responses. A 13 V-J signature model separated ophthalmopathy from stable hyperthyroidism, with over 85% sensitivity and roughly 84% specificity in cross-validation and 80%/75% in testing. Sample size was not statistically predetermined, and blinding of investigators to group allocation was not performed.

Stable Graves' hyperthyroidism was defined as the absence of progression to ophthalmopathy over 18 months of follow-up. The hyperthyroidism patients were between 18 and 65 years old and newly diagnosed, with a disease duration of less than 2 months. Any patient with an uncontrolled infection, another autoimmune disease, pregnancy or lactation was excluded. Diagnoses relied on clinical symptoms, serum thyroxine and TRAb, thyroid ultrasound and orbital computed tomography. PBMCs were separated from approximately 9.9 ml of fresh peripheral blood using Ficoll-Paque density gradient centrifugation. Total RNA was extracted with Trizol reagent, and quality was checked on an Agilent 2100 Bioanalyzer. From cysteine to phenylalanine, the CDR3 is 16 amino acids long. Only the CDR3 DNA stays, 48 bases, in frame from base 1. Reading the germline V gene (reference sequence) gives CDR1 GTSNPN and CDR2 SVGIG. Unmatched junction bases come to 9, with V trimmed by 2 bases and J by 8 bases.

The sequence came from a woman aged 18-35 years with Graves' hyperthyroidism. The V gene is TRBV30 and the J gene is TRBJ2-1; 13 bases in the middle match TRBD2. The sequencing input was blood. The sequence in DNA is TGTGCCTGGAGTCTGGGAGGACTAGCGGGAGAGGATGAGCAGTTCTTC. This is translated as CAWSLGGLAGEDEQFF.